This TCR beta chain appears in the sequencing data of a study of T cells after yellow fever vaccination. Study in general: The fractions with low cell numbers were processed using SMART-Seq v4 Ultra Low Input.

V was pared by 0 bases and J by 7 bases, with 18 bases between. This CDR3 region has 16 residues. CDR1 LGHNT and CDR2 FRNRAP come from the germline V gene. This clonotype was picked up a small number of times. The antigen is not known. Whole-study results and caveats: Researchers report a weaker secondary response that nonetheless peaked faster, day 5 versus 15.

A universal primer site and UMIs were added as TCR cDNA was made by 5'RACE template switching. TCRdb ran MiXCR on the 5' RACE reads and lists one entry per CDR3 protein. Counted here are a few hundred thousand distinct CDR3 sequences, around 7% occurring once; the ten biggest clones make up 15% to 20%. The chain employs TRBV12-5 and TRBJ1-2; tentatively, D is TRBD1 (6 bases). The origin of this receptor is a man between 18 and 29 years old who received the YFV17D yellow fever vaccine. Material: PBMCs, obtained roughly 45 days after the first yellow fever vaccination. The CDR3 is CASGLVGGASETGYTF. The CDR3 DNA is TGTGCTAGTGGTTTGGTGGGGGGCGCATCGGAAACTGGCTACACCTTC. Based on the CDR3 plus reference TRBV12-5 and TRBJ1-2, the full variable domain is DARVTQTPRHKVTEMGQEVTMRCQPILGHNTVFWYRQTMMQGLELLAYFRNRAPLDDSGMPKDRFSAEMPDATLATLKIQPSEPRDSAVYFCASGLVGGASETGYTFGSGTRLTVV.